The 26 T cell receptor beta chains in this list originate from one sample, sequenced in a study of T cell changes during pregnancy in multiple sclerosis. Repertoires were generated with immunoSEQ multiplex PCR, while TCRdb's copy carries only in-frame clones and drops some. This repertoire shows some 50,000 clones, 85% to 95% found once; its top ten account for around 1%. The starting material was peripheral blood, obtained after pregnancy. Receptors were obtained from a female donor with multiple sclerosis, enrolled in a pregnancy study.

The gene calls are TRBV7-3 and TRBJ2-1, with D possibly matching TRBD1 (7 bases). The CDR3 has 14 amino acids. V shed 5 bases and J shed 3 bases, with 11 bases lying between them. Germline V gives CDR1 SGHTA, CDR2 FQGTGA. The DNA for the CDR3 is TGTGCCAGCAGCGCGGGACAGCTCTACAATGAGCAGTTCTTC. It yields the protein CASSAGQLYNEQFF.

CDR3 DNA sequence: TGTGCCACCTCCCGCCGGGACAGTCGCTACGAGCAGTACTTC. Translated: CATSRRDSRYEQYF. V usage is TRBV7-2 and J usage is TRBJ2-7, with 7 positions matching TRBD1. Trimming cost V 10 bases and J 3 bases; bases outside gene matches: 12. The CDR3 is made up of 14 amino acids. Looked up from germline, CDR1 is SGHTA and CDR2 is FQGNSA.

V is TRBV27 and J is TRBJ1-5, with a possible D match to TRBD1 (6 bases). This CDR3 is built from 17 residues. Trimming shortened V by 0 bases and J by 3 bases, and 15 bases separated the two germline ends. The V gene's germline CDR1 is MNHEY and CDR2 SMNVEV (reference sequence). The chain's CDR3 is CASSLSWQGLFNQPQHF. The CDR3 DNA reads as TGTGCCAGCAGTTTATCTTGGCAGGGGCTTTTCAATCAGCCCCAGCATTTT.

CDR3 protein: CASSLELRGSEAFF. As DNA, the CDR3 is TGCGCCAGCAGCTTGGAGCTAAGGGGAAGTGAAGCTTTCTTT. The chain is built from TRBV5-1 and TRBJ1-1; possible D gene TRBD1, 5 bases. V was pared by 0 bases and J by 7 bases, with 13 bases between. Germline assignment: CDR1 SGHRS and CDR2 YFSETQ. The CDR3 spans 14 residues.

V is TRBV2 and J is TRBJ2-5, with a tentative D call TRBD2 (5 bases). There are 13 residues in the CDR3. Germline lookup yields CDR1 SNHLY and CDR2 FYNNEI. V was pared by 6 bases and J by 2 bases, with 10 bases between. The CDR3 DNA is TGTGCCAGCAGACTAGTTACACAAGAGACCCAGTACTTC. Protein product: CASRLVTQETQYF.

The chain has TRBV6-5 and TRBJ2-5, with 7 positions matching TRBD1. The CDR3 extends over 16 amino acids. Germline CDR1 reads MNHEY; CDR2 reads SVGAGI. The trim removed 4 bases at V and 1 base at J, leaving 9 bases unmatched. The CDR3 DNA follows: TGTGCCAGCAGTTCATTACAGGGGACGACCCAAGAGACCCAGTACTTC. Its protein is CASSSLQGTTQETQYF.

The chain couples TRBV5-1 to TRBJ1-2; TRBD1 matches 9 bases. V dropped 4 bases and J dropped 7; count of bases not matched to a gene: 5. The V gene's germline CDR1 is SGHRS and CDR2 YFSETQ. The length of the CDR3 is 13 residues. The CDR3 spells CASSPATGGGYTF. In nucleotides, the CDR3 is TGCGCCAGCAGCCCAGCGACAGGGGGTGGCTACACCTTC.

The chain couples TRBV7-3 to TRBJ2-5; 11 bases match TRBD1. Unmatched junction bases numbered 4, after V lost 5 bases and J lost 2 bases. CDR3 size: 15 residues. Germline-derived CDR1 and CDR2 are SGHTA and FQGTGA. The CDR3 region is CASSPGTGGQETQYF. CDR3 in DNA: TGTGCCAGCAGCCCCGGGACAGGGGGACAAGAGACCCAGTACTTC.

The chain combines TRBV15 with TRBJ2-2; D is unclear. This CDR3 has 17 residues. Deletions cut 0 bases from V and 3 bases from J, with 14 bases between. Germline V gene lookup returns CDR1 LNHNV and CDR2 YYDKDF (reference sequence). CDR3: CATSRDLLTPDTGELFF. CDR3 in DNA: TGTGCCACCAGCAGAGATCTTCTGACACCCGACACCGGGGAGCTGTTTTTT.

This chain links TRBV4-3 with TRBJ1-6, with D possibly TRBD1 on 5 matching bases. This CDR3 region has 15 residues. Germline values: CDR1 LGHNA, CDR2 YSLEER. V was pared by 0 bases and J by 10 bases, with 13 bases between. CDR3 region: CASSQELTTDSPLHF. The CDR3 DNA reads TGCGCCAGCAGCCAAGAACTTACGACAGACTCACCCCTCCACTTT.

The chain recombines TRBV6-4 with TRBJ1-6; TRBD1 matches 7 bases. Per the germline V gene, CDR1 is MRHNA and CDR2 is SNTAGT. The CDR3 is 15 amino acids. V shed 11 bases, J shed 0 bases, and the junction held 7 bases outside the gene matches. As DNA, the CDR3 is TGTGCCCCTAGGGGGCCCGGCTCCTATAATTCACCCCTCCACTTT. This codes for CAPRGPGSYNSPLHF.

The rearrangement joins TRBV29-1 to TRBJ1-5; 9 nucleotides align to TRBD1. CDR1 is SQVTM and CDR2 is ANQGSEA in the germline V gene. J was trimmed by 7 bases and V by 6 bases; bases with no gene match: 13. The CDR3 runs to 15 residues. This chain's CDR3 is CSVQPAQGAGQPQHF. In DNA form, the CDR3 reads TGCAGCGTCCAACCCGCACAGGGGGCAGGACAGCCCCAGCATTTT.

This rearrangement joins TRBV25-1 to TRBJ1-3; 10 nucleotides match TRBD1. V shed 6 bases, J shed 2 bases, and the junction held 1 base outside the gene matches. Germline V gives CDR1 MGHDK, CDR2 SYGVNS. The CDR3 runs 14 residues. CDR3 bases: TGTGCCAGCAGCGGGACAGGGGCTGGAAACACCATATATTTT. It codes for CASSGTGAGNTIYF.

This clone was seen more than once but under ten times. The J gene is TRBJ2-2, the V gene TRBV7-2; D is unresolved. The CDR3 is 15 residues long. Germline CDR1 SGHTA, CDR2 FQGNSA. V was trimmed by 5 bases and J by 8 bases, leaving 18 bases between them. The CDR3 sequence is CASSPRIDPSGELFF. DNA of the CDR3: TGTGCCAGCAGCCCTCGGATCGACCCTAGTGGGGAGCTGTTTTTT.

The chain couples TRBV7-9 to TRBJ1-4; maybe TRBD1 (5 bases). In germline, CDR1 is SEHNR, CDR2 FQNEAQ (reference sequence). Trimming stripped 5 bases from V and 8 bases from J, with 15 bases between. The CDR3 contains 14 residues. CDR3 DNA: TGTGCCAGCAGCGCTCAGGGTTTGGAGGAAAAACTGTTTTTT. It is translated as CASSAQGLEEKLFF.

The CDR3 DNA reads as TGTGCCAGCCCCGTCTTTGGAGGTGCCGGGGAGCTGTTTTTT. Translation gives CASPVFGGAGELFF. The J gene is TRBJ2-2, the V gene TRBV6-8, with D perhaps TRBD2 (5 bases). V dropped 8 bases and J dropped 6 bases, with 16 bases sitting between them. Germline-derived CDR1 and CDR2 are MNHGY and SAAAGT. The CDR3 runs 14 residues.

This sequence joins TRBV2 and TRBJ1-6, with 8 bases aligning to TRBD1. The germline V gene has CDR1 SNHLY and CDR2 FYNNEI. After removal of 6 bases from V and 9 bases from J, the junction contained 10 bases not matched to a gene. There are 15 residues in the CDR3. The CDR3 DNA is TGTGCCAGCAGCCAGCAGGGGGCGCAGGGTTCACCCCTCCACTTT. Protein sequence: CASSQQGAQGSPLHF.

The J gene is TRBJ2-2, the V gene TRBV2, with no clear D. CDR3 length: 11 residues. Trimming stripped 5 bases from V and 7 bases from J, with 5 bases between. Germline loops: CDR1 SNHLY, CDR2 FYNNEI. CDR3 bases: TGTGCCAGCAGTACTCGCGGGGAGCTGTTTTTT. It codes for CASSTRGELFF.

This chain links TRBV29-1 with TRBJ1-2; D remains unclear. The V gene's germline CDR1 is SQVTM and CDR2 ANQGSEA. Trimming took off 3 bases at V and 2 bases at J, with 10 bases between the two ends. The CDR3 loop spans 13 amino acids. The CDR3 loop is CSVERASNYGYTF. CDR3 bases: TGCAGCGTTGAGAGGGCTTCGAACTATGGCTACACCTTC.

This clone was detected a few times. The chain is built from TRBV5-6 and TRBJ1-1; no clear D. V was pared by 0 bases and J by 4 bases, with 7 bases between. Germline-derived CDR1 and CDR2 are SGHDT and YYEEEE. This CDR3 is built from 13 residues. In nucleotides, the CDR3 is TGTGCCAGCAGCTTGGCGGCGGGCACTGAAGCTTTCTTT. Residues: CASSLAAGTEAFF.

The chain carries TRBV14 and TRBJ2-1; 12 positions agree with TRBD2. CDR1 is SGHDN and CDR2 is FVKESK in the germline V gene. The ends lost 5 bases at V and 8 bases at J; junction bases unmatched: 4. The CDR3 sequence is 14 residues long. CDR3 region: CASSSRTSGDEQFF. For the CDR3, the DNA is TGTGCCAGCAGCTCGAGGACTAGCGGGGATGAGCAGTTCTTC.

The CDR3 coding sequence is TGTGCCAGCAGCTTATTGGCCTCACATAGCAATCAGCCCCAGCATTTT. Translation gives CASSLLASHSNQPQHF. V is TRBV7-2 and J is TRBJ1-5, with D unclear. V lost 2 bases, J lost 0 bases, and 11 bases lay in between. The germline gives CDR1 SGHTA, CDR2 FQGNSA. The CDR3 has 16 residues.

The gene calls are TRBV7-2 and TRBJ2-2; TRBD1 matches at 10 bases. The CDR3 extends over 15 amino acids. V shed 5 bases, J shed 5 bases, and the junction held 5 bases outside the gene matches. The germline gives CDR1 SGHTA, CDR2 FQGNSA. The CDR3 loop is CASSLGGQGTGELFF. In DNA form, the CDR3 reads TGTGCCAGCAGCCTAGGGGGACAGGGGACCGGGGAGCTGTTTTTT.

This rearrangement joins TRBV9 to TRBJ1-5; possible D gene TRBD1, 6 bases. The length of the CDR3 is 14 residues. V was pared by 0 bases and J by 9 bases, with 13 bases between. The germline V gene encodes CDR1 SGDLS and CDR2 YYNGEE. CDR3 protein: CASSVAGGGRPQHF. The CDR3 bases are TGTGCCAGCAGCGTAGCTGGGGGGGGCCGGCCCCAGCATTTT.

The chain couples TRBV5-1 to TRBJ2-5; D may be TRBD2 (7 bases). The CDR3 sequence is 12 residues long. The germline CDR1 and CDR2 sequences are SGHRS and YFSETQ. Trimming left V 4 bases short and J 4 bases short, with 8 bases between. The CDR3 coding sequence is TGCGCCAGCAGCGGGGGGGCAGAGACCCAGTACTTC. Protein: CASSGGAETQYF. Supplemented by reference TRBV5-1 and TRBJ2-5, the full variable domain reads KAGVTQTPRYLIKTRGQQVTLSCSPISGHRSVSWYQQTPGQGLQFLFEYFSETQRNKGNFPGRFSGRQFSNSRSEMNVSTLELGDSALYLCASSGGAETQYFGPGTRLLVL.

The V call is TRBV29-1, the J call TRBJ2-7, with 7 bases that match TRBD2. V gave up 6 bases and J gave up 5 bases; unmatched junction bases: 13. Germline values: CDR1 SQVTM, CDR2 ANQGSEA. This CDR3 contains 14 residues. As DNA, the CDR3 is TGCAGCGTAGCCCCCCGGCTAGCGGCGAACGAGCAGTACTTC. Amino acid sequence: CSVAPRLAANEQYF.